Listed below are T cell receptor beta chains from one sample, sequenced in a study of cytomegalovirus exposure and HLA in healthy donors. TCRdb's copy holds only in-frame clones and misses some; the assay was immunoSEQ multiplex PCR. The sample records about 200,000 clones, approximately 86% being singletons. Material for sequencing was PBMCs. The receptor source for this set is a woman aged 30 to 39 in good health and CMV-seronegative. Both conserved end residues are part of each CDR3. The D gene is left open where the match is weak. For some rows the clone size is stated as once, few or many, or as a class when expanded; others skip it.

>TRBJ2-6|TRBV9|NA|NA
TGTGCCAGCAGCGTAGTAGGAGCTGGGGCCAACGTCCTGACTTTC
CASSVVGAGANVLTF
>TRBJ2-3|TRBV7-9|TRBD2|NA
TGTGCCAGCAGCTTTAGCGGGGGAGAGGGTACGCAGTATTTT
CASSFSGGEGTQYF
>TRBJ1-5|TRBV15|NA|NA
TGTGCCACCAAGAGGGAAGGGAGCAATCAGCCCCAGCATTTT
CATKREGSNQPQHF
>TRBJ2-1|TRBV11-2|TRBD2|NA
TGTGCCAGCAGGCTTGGTAGCGGGTGGTTGATCAATGAGCAGTTCTTC
CASRLGSGWLINEQFF
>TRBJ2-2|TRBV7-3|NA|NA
TGTGCTAGCAGCTTTCATAGGACCGGGACTGCAAACACCGGGGAGCTGTTTTTT
CASSFHRTGTANTGELFF
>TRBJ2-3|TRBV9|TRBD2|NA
TGTGCCAGCAGTCATAACCAGCGGGATTCTCGAGATACGCAGTATTTT
CASSHNQRDSRDTQYF
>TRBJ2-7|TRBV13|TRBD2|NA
TGTGCCAGCAGCTATCGGACTAGCGGGAGCTACGAGCAGTACTTC
CASSYRTSGSYEQYF
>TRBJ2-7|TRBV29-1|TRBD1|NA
TGCAGCGTCCAAGGGACAGGGGCGAAACCCTACGAGCAGTACTTC
CSVQGTGAKPYEQYF
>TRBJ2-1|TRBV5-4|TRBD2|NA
TGTGCCAGCAGCTTGGCCGGGCTAGCGGGAGGGGATGAGCAGTTCTTC
CASSLAGLAGGDEQFF
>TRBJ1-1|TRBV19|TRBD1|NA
TGTGCCAGTAGGAGGGGGCTTGAGATGAACACTGAAGCTTTCTTT
CASRRGLEMNTEAFF
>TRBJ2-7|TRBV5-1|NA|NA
TGCGCCAGCTCTACAATCCGGGGGGCAACCTACGAGCAGTACTTC
CASSTIRGATYEQYF
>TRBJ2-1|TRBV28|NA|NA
TGTGCCAGCAGTTTCCCAGGTAACGAGCAGTTCTTC
CASSFPGNEQFF
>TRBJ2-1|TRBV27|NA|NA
TGTGCCAGCAGTACCTCTCGGGAGAATGAGCAGTTCTTC
CASSTSRENEQFF
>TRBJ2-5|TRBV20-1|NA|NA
TGCAGTGCTAGAGATCAGTTCACCCAGTACTTC
CSARDQFTQYF
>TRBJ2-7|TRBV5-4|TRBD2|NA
TGTGCCAGCGGGGCCGGGACTAACCCTTACGAGCAGTACTTC
CASGAGTNPYEQYF
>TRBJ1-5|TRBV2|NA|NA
TGTGCCAGCAGTCCTATTAGCAATCAGCCCCAGCATTTT
CASSPISNQPQHF
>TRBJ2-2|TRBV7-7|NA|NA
TGTGCTAGCAGCTCCGACAGCACCGGGGAGCTGTTTTTT
CASSSDSTGELFF
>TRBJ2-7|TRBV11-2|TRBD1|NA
TGTGCCAGCGGGGACAGGGGCTACGAGCAGTACTTC
CASGDRGYEQYF
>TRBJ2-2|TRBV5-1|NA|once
TGCGCCAGCAGCTGGGGGGTGGCGGCCCGCACCGGGGAGCTGTTTTTT
CASSWGVAARTGELFF
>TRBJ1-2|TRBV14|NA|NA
TGTGCCAGCAGTCTGGGGGCGAACTATGGCTACACCTTC
CASSLGANYGYTF
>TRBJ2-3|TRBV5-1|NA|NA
TGCGCCAGCAGCTCCAGGGCGGGCACAGATACGCAGTATTTT
CASSSRAGTDTQYF
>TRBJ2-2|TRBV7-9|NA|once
TGTGCCAGCAGCTTATCCCGGGGGGCGAGGACCGGGGAGCTGTTTTTT
CASSLSRGARTGELFF
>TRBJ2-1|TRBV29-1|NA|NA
TGCAGCGCGGCTAGCGACATCTACAATGAGCAGTTCTTC
CSAASDIYNEQFF
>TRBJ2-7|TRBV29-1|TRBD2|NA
TGCAGCGTTGATGCGGGGGGCCTCTACGAGCAGTACTTC
CSVDAGGLYEQYF
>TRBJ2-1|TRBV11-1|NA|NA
TGTGCCAGCAGCCATTTAACCCAGGCTTTCGACAATGAGCAGTTCTTC
CASSHLTQAFDNEQFF
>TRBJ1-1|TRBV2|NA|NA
TGTGCCAGCAGTACCCAGGGGCCCGAAAATGAAGCTTTCTTT
CASSTQGPENEAFF
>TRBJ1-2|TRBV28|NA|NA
TGTGCCAGCAACAAGCCCGCCGAGGACTATGGCTACACCTTC
CASNKPAEDYGYTF
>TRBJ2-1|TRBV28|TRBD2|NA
TGTGCCAGCAGTTTATCACTAGCGGGGTATAACAATGAGCAGTTCTTC
CASSLSLAGYNNEQFF
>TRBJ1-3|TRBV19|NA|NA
TGTGCCACCGCAGCGCGGGGAATCTCTGGAAACACCATATATTTT
CATAARGISGNTIYF
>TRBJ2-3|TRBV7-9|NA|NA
TGTGCCAGCAGCCAACTCTACACAGATACGCAGTATTTT
CASSQLYTDTQYF
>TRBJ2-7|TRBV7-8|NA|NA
TGTGCCAGCAGCTTAGAGGTCGGCCGTTCGGGCGAGCAGTACTTC
CASSLEVGRSGEQYF
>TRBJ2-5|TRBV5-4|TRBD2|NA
TGTGCCAGCGGCCCTAGCGGGGGCCCTCAAGAGACCCAGTACTTC
CASGPSGGPQETQYF
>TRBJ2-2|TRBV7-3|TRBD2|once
TGTGCCAGCAGCCCCGAGGGGCGGGAGTACACCGGGGAGCTGTTTTTT
CASSPEGREYTGELFF
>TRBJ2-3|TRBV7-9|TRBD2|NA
TGTGCCAGCAGCTTAACGATATGGGAGGGACTAGCGGGGACAGATACGCAGTATTTT
CASSLTIWEGLAGTDTQYF
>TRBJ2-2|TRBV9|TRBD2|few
TGTGCCAGCAGCGTCATCGGGGGGGGCGCTGACACCGGGGAGCTGTTTTTT
CASSVIGGGADTGELFF
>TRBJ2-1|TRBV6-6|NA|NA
TGTGCCAGCAGTTACAGGGGAAATGAGCAGTTCTTC
CASSYRGNEQFF
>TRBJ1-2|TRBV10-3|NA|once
TGTGCCATCAGTGAGGGCCAAACGGGCTACACCTTC
CAISEGQTGYTF
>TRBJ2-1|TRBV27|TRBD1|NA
TGTGCCAGCCGCTCACAGGGGAATGAGCAGTTCTTC
CASRSQGNEQFF
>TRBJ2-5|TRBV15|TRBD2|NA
TGTGCCACCAGCAGAGCGGGGGGGGCCCAGTACTTC
CATSRAGGAQYF
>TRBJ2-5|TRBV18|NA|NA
TGTGCCAGCTCAAAACCTGGCGGGGCGCATCAAGAGACCCAGTACTTC
CASSKPGGAHQETQYF
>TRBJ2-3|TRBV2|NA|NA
TGTGCCAGCAGTTCGGAGGGCCCTAGCACAGATACGCAGTATTTT
CASSSEGPSTDTQYF
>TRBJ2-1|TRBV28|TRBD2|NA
TGTGCCAGCATAGTAGCGGGAGGGTCGGATGAGCAGTTCTTC
CASIVAGGSDEQFF
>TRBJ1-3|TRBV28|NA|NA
TGTGCCAGCAGTTTCTCAGGGGAGATAGGAAACACCATATATTTT
CASSFSGEIGNTIYF
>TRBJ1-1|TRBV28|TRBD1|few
TGTGCCAGCACCACGACAGGGGATAACACTGAAGCTTTCTTT
CASTTTGDNTEAFF
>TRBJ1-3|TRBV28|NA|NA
TGTGCCAGCAAGGTTGAGGGTATGAACACCATATATTTT
CASKVEGMNTIYF
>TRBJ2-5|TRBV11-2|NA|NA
TGTGCCAGCAGCCTCCTCCGCGCAATGGAGACCCAGTACTTC
CASSLLRAMETQYF
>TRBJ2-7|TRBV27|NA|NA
TGTGCCAGCAGTTTCTTGGGCCAGGGGCCGGGTGAGCAGTACTTC
CASSFLGQGPGEQYF
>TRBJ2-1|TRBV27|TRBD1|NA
TGTGCCAGCAGTCTCGGACAGGGGGTATCCCATGAGCAGTTCTTC
CASSLGQGVSHEQFF
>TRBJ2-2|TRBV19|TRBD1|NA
TGTGCCAGTAGTCTCCCGGGCAGGGGGCCCCACGGGGAGCTGTTTTTT
CASSLPGRGPHGELFF
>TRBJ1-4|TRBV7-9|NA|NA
TGTGCCAGCAGCTTAGGGCAGGCTAATGAAAAACTGTTTTTT
CASSLGQANEKLFF